The clone carrying this TCR beta chain has ten or more counts. This entry belongs to a study of T-cell memory formation after mild COVID-19. The CDR3 is 13 residues long. The V gene's germline CDR1 is ENHRY and CDR2 SYGVKD. Trimming stripped 4 bases from V and 0 bases from J, with 4 bases between. TCRdb re-analysed the 5' RACE reads in MiXCR, keeping a single row per CDR3 protein. The sample has 250,000 or so distinct CDR3 sequences, over 15% seen once; the top ten hold 23%. The sequenced material came from PBMCs or a T cell subset sorted from them (not recorded which). The sequence was obtained from a man in his late teens or twenties who had mild COVID-19 (a few samples of this study predate the infection). Cell type and time point are not known. This chain connects TRBV10-3 to TRBJ1-3; D call uncertain. The CDR3 nucleotides are TGTGCCATCAGTGGCAGCTCTGGAAACACCATATATTTT. Translated, it gives CAISGSSGNTIYF.